This T cell receptor beta chain was retrieved from a study of blood T cell repertoires in COVID-19. Study context: Material from acute and convalescent COVID-19 was sourced from the United States, Italy and Spain. PBMCs, B-cell-depleted T cells, or T cells provided the cDNA or gDNA that made up the material.

Losses at the gene ends were 0 bases for V and 3 bases for J; bases not matched to a gene: 6. Germline V gene sequence: CDR1 SGHRS, CDR2 YFSETQ. This CDR3 is 17 amino acids long. Source study methods: Nucleated cell counts were estimated from reference gene primer amplification. Some clones are missing from TCRdb's copy, which holds only in-frame ones; the method was immunoSEQ multiplex PCR. The V and J calls and clone size come from that table; D and trimming were worked out from the DNA. The table shows 40,000 to 45,000 clones, with 89% occurring only once. The chain employs TRBV5-1 and TRBJ2-1; 10 bases agree with TRBD2. This receptor was taken from a man over 45 with active COVID-19. The specimen sequenced was peripheral blood. CDR3 region: CASSLGLAGEFYNEQFF. CDR3 DNA sequence: TGCGCCAGCAGCTTGGGGCTAGCGGGAGAATTCTACAATGAGCAGTTCTTC.